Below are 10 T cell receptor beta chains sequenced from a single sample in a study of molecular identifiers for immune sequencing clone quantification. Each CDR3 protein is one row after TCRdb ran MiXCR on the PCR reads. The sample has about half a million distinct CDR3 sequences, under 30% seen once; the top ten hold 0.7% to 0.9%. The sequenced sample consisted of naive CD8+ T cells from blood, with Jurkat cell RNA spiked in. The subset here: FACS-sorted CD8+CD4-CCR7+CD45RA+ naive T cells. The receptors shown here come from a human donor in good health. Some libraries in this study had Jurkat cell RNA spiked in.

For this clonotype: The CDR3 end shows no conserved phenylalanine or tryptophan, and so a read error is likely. CDR3: CASSQDWTANYGYTS. CDR3 in DNA: TGCGCCAGCAGCCAGGATTGGACAGCTAACTATGGCTACACCTCC. The rearrangement uses TRBV4-3 and TRBJ1-2; weak D call: TRBD1 (6 bases). Trimming pared 3 bases from V and 0 bases from J, leaving 11 bases between. The CDR3 runs 15 residues. From germline, CDR1 is LGHNA and CDR2 YSLEER.

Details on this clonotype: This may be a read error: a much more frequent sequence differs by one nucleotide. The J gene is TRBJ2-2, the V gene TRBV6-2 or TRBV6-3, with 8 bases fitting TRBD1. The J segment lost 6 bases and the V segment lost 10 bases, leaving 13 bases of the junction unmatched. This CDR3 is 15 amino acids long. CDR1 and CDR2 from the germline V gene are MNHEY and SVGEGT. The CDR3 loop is CATSNDRGNPGELFF. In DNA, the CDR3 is TGTGCCACATCGAATGACAGGGGAAACCCCGGGGAGCTGTTTTTT.

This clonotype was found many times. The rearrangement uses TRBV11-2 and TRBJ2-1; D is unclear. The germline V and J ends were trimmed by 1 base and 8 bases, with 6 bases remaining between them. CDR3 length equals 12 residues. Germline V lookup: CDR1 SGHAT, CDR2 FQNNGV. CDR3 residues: CASSLVIDEQFF. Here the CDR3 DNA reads TGTGCCAGCAGCTTAGTCATCGATGAGCAGTTCTTC. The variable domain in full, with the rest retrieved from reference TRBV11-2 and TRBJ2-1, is EAGVAQSPRYKIIEKRQSVAFWCNPISGHATLYWYQQILGQGPKLLIQFQNNGVVDDSQLPKDRFSAERLKGVDSTLKIQPAKLEDSAVYLCASSLVIDEQFFGPGTRLTVL.

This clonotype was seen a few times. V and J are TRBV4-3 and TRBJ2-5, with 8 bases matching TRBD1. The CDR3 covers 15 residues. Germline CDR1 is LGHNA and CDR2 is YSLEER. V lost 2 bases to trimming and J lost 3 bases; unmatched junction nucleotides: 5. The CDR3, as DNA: TGCGCCAGCAGCCAATTGACAGGGGCCGAAGAGACCCAGTACTTC. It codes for CASSQLTGAEETQYF.

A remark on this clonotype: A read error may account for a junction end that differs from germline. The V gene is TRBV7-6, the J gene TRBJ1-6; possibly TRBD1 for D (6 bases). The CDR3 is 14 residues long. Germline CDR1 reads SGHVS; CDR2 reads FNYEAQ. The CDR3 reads CASSQTGANSRLHF. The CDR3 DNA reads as TGTGCCAGCAGCCAGACAGGCGCTAATTCACGCCTCCACTTT.

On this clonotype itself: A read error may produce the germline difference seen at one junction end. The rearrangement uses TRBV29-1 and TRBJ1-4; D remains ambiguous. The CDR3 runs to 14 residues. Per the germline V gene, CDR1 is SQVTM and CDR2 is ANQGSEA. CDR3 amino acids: CSVEEEGLTEKLLF. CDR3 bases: TGCAGCGTTGAAGAGGAAGGGCTCACTGAAAAACTGCTTTTT.

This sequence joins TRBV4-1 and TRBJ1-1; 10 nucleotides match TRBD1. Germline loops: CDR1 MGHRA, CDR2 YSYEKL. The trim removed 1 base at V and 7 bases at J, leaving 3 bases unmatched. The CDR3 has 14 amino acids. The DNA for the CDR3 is TGCGCCAGCAGCCAAGGACAGGGGGCATATGAAGCTTTCTTT. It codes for CASSQGQGAYEAFF.

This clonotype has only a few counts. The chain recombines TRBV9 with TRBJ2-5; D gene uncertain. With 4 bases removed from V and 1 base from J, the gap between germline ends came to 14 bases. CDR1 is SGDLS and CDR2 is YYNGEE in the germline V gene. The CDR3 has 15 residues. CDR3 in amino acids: CASSLLSSPQETQYF. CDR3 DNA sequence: TGTGCCAGCAGCCTCCTCTCGAGCCCCCAAGAGACCCAGTACTTC.

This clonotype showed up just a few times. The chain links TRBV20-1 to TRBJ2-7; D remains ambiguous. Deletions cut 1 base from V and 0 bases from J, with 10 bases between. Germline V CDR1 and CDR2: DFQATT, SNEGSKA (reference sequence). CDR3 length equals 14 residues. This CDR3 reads CSARAQPPSYEQYF. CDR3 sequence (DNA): TGCAGTGCTAGAGCACAGCCTCCCTCCTACGAGCAGTACTTC.

The CDR3 region is CASSQEGASAYEQYF. In nucleotides, the CDR3 is TGCGCCAGCAGCCAAGAAGGGGCTAGCGCCTACGAGCAGTACTTC. The V gene is TRBV4-1, the J gene TRBJ2-7, with TRBD2 as a possible D gene (6 bases). The length of the CDR3 is 15 residues. Between the trimmed V and J ends, which lost 0 bases and 2 bases, there was a span of 11 bases. The germline V gene encodes CDR1 MGHRA and CDR2 YSYEKL.